This TCR beta chain comes out of a study of blood T cell repertoires in COVID-19. Across the study: Samples taken during acute and convalescent COVID-19 were collected in the United States, Italy and Spain. Nucleic acid was either cDNA or gDNA, and it came from T cells, B-cell-depleted T cells, or PBMCs.

Sequencing was performed with immunoSEQ multiplex PCR; in TCRdb, only in-frame clones are kept and a portion is missing. The sample shows about 160,000 clones, approximately 86% of them seen only once. From germline, CDR1 is GTSNPN and CDR2 SVGIG (reference sequence). The CDR3 length is 13 residues. Trimming took 5 bases from V and 2 from J, leaving 10 bases between them. The chain uses TRBV30 and TRBJ1-3; TRBD1 might be the D (5 bases). The sequence was collected from a woman aged 55-75 years who had recovered from COVID-19. The specimen sequenced was peripheral blood. This chain's CDR3 is CAWVRGAGNTIYF. CDR3 nucleotides: TGTGCCTGGGTCCGGGGGGCTGGAAACACCATATATTTT.